This TCR beta chain was recovered during a study of response to subunit inactivated influenza vaccine. General study points: It was suggested by the authors that few new T cells are recruited by each seasonal influenza vaccination.

In the case of this clonotype: Its antigen is unknown.

The germline CDR1 and CDR2 sequences are MDHEN and SYDVKM. This CDR3 contains 14 residues. Trimming cost V 4 bases and J 3 bases, with 10 bases left between them. One entry per CDR3 protein, called by TCRdb with MiXCR from the RT-PCR reads. The repertoire holds some 850,000 distinct CDR3 sequences, with around a sixth as singletons. This receptor was taken from a middle-aged man who received an inactivated influenza vaccine. The source material was PBMCs from blood, sampled about 5 days after vaccination. The chain is built from TRBV28 and TRBJ1-3; tentative D call: TRBD1 (5 bases). The CDR3 sequence: CASSSGEFGNTIYF. CDR3 DNA sequence: TGTGCCAGCAGTTCGGGGGAGTTTGGAAACACCATATATTTT.